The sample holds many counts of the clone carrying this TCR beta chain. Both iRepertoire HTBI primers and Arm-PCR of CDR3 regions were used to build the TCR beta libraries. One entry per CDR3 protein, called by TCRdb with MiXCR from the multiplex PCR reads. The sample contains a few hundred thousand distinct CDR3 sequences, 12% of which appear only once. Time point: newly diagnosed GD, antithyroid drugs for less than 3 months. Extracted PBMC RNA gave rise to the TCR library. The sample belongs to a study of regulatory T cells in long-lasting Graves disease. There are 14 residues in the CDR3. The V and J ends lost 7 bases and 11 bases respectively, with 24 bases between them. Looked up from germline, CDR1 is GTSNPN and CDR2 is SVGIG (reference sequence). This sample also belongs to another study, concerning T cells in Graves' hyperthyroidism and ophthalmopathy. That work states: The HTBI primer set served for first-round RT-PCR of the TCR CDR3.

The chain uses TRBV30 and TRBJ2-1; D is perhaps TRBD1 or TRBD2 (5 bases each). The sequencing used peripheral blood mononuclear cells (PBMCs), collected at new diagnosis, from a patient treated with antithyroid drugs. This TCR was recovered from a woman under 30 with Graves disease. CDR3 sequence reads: CALDNRDATRKQFF. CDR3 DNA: TGTGCCTTAGATAACCGGGACGCCACCCGAAAGCAGTTCTTC. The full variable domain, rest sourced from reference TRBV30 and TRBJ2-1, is SQTIHQWPATLVQPVGSPLSLECTVEGTSNPNLYWYRQAAGRGLQLLFYSVGIGQISSEVPQNLSASRPQDRQFILSSKKLLLSDSGFYLCALDNRDATRKQFFGPGTRLTVL.